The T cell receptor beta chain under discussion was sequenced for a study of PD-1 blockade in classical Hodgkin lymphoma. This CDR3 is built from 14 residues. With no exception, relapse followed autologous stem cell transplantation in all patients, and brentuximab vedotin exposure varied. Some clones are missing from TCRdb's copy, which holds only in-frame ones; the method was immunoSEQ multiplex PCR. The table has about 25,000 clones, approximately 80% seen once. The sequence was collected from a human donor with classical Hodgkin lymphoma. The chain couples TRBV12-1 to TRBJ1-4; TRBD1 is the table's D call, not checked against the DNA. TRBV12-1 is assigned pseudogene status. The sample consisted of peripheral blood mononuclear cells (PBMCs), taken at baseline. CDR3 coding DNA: TGTGCCAGCAGCTTTGGCAGGGTTGGTGAAAAACTGTTTTTT. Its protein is CASSFGRVGEKLFF.